A selection of T cell receptor beta chains follows, all from one sample in a study of cytomegalovirus exposure and HLA in healthy donors. Method: immunoSEQ multiplex PCR; TCRdb's copy keeps in-frame clones and lacks some. The sample yields over 100,000 clones, roughly 87% seen once. The sequenced material came from PBMCs. The origin of the receptors is a woman under 30 in good health and CMV-seronegative. Each CDR3 is given with its conserved first and last residue. Each record gives: CDR3 DNA, CDR3 protein, J gene, clone size, D gene, V gene. A D gene is named only where the DNA matches it firmly. A row's size may be missing; if present it is once, few, many or a size class.

CDR3nt: TGTGCCAGCAGTCCGCCGGGACTGGCCTTCTCGCAAGCTTTCTTT
CDR3aa: CASSPPGLAFSQAFF
j_gene: TRBJ1-1
abundance: NA
d_gene: NA
v_gene: TRBV6-5

CDR3nt: TGTGCCAGCCGGGGACAGTTTATGAACACTGAAGCTTTCTTT
CDR3aa: CASRGQFMNTEAFF
j_gene: TRBJ1-1
abundance: NA
d_gene: TRBD1
v_gene: TRBV6-1

CDR3nt: TGCAGCGTTGACACGGGGGGCCAGGCCCTCCACTTT
CDR3aa: CSVDTGGQALHF
j_gene: TRBJ1-6
abundance: NA
d_gene: NA
v_gene: TRBV29-1

CDR3nt: TGCGCCAGCAGCCAGGGCGGGCCGGTCTCTGGGGCCAACGTCCTGACTTTC
CDR3aa: CASSQGGPVSGANVLTF
j_gene: TRBJ2-6
abundance: once
d_gene: NA
v_gene: TRBV4-1

CDR3nt: TGCGCCAGCAGCTTATTGGCAGGCCAAACCTACGAGCAGTACTTC
CDR3aa: CASSLLAGQTYEQYF
j_gene: TRBJ2-7
abundance: NA
d_gene: NA
v_gene: TRBV5-1

CDR3nt: TGTGCCAGCAGTGAGACAGAAGGGCAGCCCCAGCATTTT
CDR3aa: CASSETEGQPQHF
j_gene: TRBJ1-5
abundance: NA
d_gene: NA
v_gene: TRBV6-1

CDR3nt: TGTGCCAGCAGCTTAGCTGGTGAAAAACTGTTTTTT
CDR3aa: CASSLAGEKLFF
j_gene: TRBJ1-4
abundance: NA
d_gene: NA
v_gene: TRBV5-4

CDR3nt: TGCGCCAGCAGTACACAGGGAATCTCCTACGAGCAGTACTTC
CDR3aa: CASSTQGISYEQYF
j_gene: TRBJ2-7
abundance: NA
d_gene: NA
v_gene: TRBV5-1

CDR3nt: TGTGCCAGCAGTGAAGCGATGGCAGGGGGAAACACCATATATTTT
CDR3aa: CASSEAMAGGNTIYF
j_gene: TRBJ1-3
abundance: NA
d_gene: NA
v_gene: TRBV6-1

CDR3nt: TGTGCCAGCAGCAAGGGACACGCTGAATACAATGAGCAGTTCTTC
CDR3aa: CASSKGHAEYNEQFF
j_gene: TRBJ2-1
abundance: NA
d_gene: NA
v_gene: TRBV5-4

CDR3nt: TGTGCCAGCAGTGGACCGGGGACAGGGAGGGATGAAAAACTGTTTTTT
CDR3aa: CASSGPGTGRDEKLFF
j_gene: TRBJ1-4
abundance: once
d_gene: TRBD1
v_gene: TRBV6-1

CDR3nt: TGTGCCAGCAGCGTAATGGGTAGCGGGGGCTACTACAATGAGCAGTTCTTC
CDR3aa: CASSVMGSGGYYNEQFF
j_gene: TRBJ2-1
abundance: NA
d_gene: TRBD2
v_gene: TRBV9

CDR3nt: TGTGCCAGCAGTGAGGAGCGGGGGGGGACAGATACGCAGTATTTT
CDR3aa: CASSEERGGTDTQYF
j_gene: TRBJ2-3
abundance: once
d_gene: TRBD2
v_gene: TRBV6-4

CDR3nt: TGTGCCAGCAGCTTAGTTCGTTTCTGGGGACAGATTGGAAACACCATATATTTT
CDR3aa: CASSLVRFWGQIGNTIYF
j_gene: TRBJ1-3
abundance: NA
d_gene: TRBD1
v_gene: TRBV7-8

CDR3nt: TGTGCCAGCAGGGACTTATGGGAGCAGTTCTTC
CDR3aa: CASRDLWEQFF
j_gene: TRBJ2-1
abundance: NA
d_gene: NA
v_gene: TRBV6-1

CDR3nt: TGTGCCAGCAGCTTAGGTGGGGGCCGGCCGGAGACCCAGTACTTC
CDR3aa: CASSLGGGRPETQYF
j_gene: TRBJ2-5
abundance: NA
d_gene: NA
v_gene: TRBV7-3

CDR3nt: TGTGCCAGTAGTATAGGTCCCTCGGCGGGGCCTTACAATGAGCAGTTCTTC
CDR3aa: CASSIGPSAGPYNEQFF
j_gene: TRBJ2-1
abundance: NA
d_gene: NA
v_gene: TRBV19

CDR3nt: TGTGCCAGCAGCCAAGGGGACTTGAACACTGAAGCTTTCTTT
CDR3aa: CASSQGDLNTEAFF
j_gene: TRBJ1-1
abundance: NA
d_gene: NA
v_gene: TRBV4-2

CDR3nt: TGCGCCAGCAGTCAATATCCTAGCGGGGGGGCTGTGGAGACCCAGTACTTC
CDR3aa: CASSQYPSGGAVETQYF
j_gene: TRBJ2-5
abundance: once
d_gene: TRBD2
v_gene: TRBV23-1

CDR3nt: TGTGCCAGCAGTGAAGCAGAGCGGGGGGGCTTGATAGATGAGCAGTTCTTC
CDR3aa: CASSEAERGGLIDEQFF
j_gene: TRBJ2-1
abundance: NA
d_gene: TRBD2
v_gene: TRBV2

CDR3nt: TGTGCCATCGCTGAGGGGACAGGGGCCCAAGAGACCCAGTACTTC
CDR3aa: CAIAEGTGAQETQYF
j_gene: TRBJ2-5
abundance: NA
d_gene: TRBD1
v_gene: TRBV10-3

CDR3nt: TGTGCCAGCTCACCGTCTCGGGGGGCTATGGGATCGTCACCCCTCCACTTT
CDR3aa: CASSPSRGAMGSSPLHF
j_gene: TRBJ1-6
abundance: NA
d_gene: NA
v_gene: TRBV18

CDR3nt: TGTGCCAGCAGTGAACCATGGGGCAGGGGTGGCTACACCTTC
CDR3aa: CASSEPWGRGGYTF
j_gene: TRBJ1-2
abundance: NA
d_gene: NA
v_gene: TRBV25-1